Below, one T cell receptor (beta chain) is given with its context. What it binds is not known. This record belongs to a study of blood T cells in healthy people across ages. A second PCR, run for about 7 to 11 cycles, used a sample-barcoded 5' primer plus a J-beta primer mix. From the 5' RACE reads, TCRdb called clonotypes with MiXCR, one entry per CDR3 protein. This table has some 790,000 distinct CDR3 sequences, about 28% appearing once. CDR1 is GTSNPN, CDR2 SVGIG, per germline (reference sequence). V lost 1 base, J lost 1 base, and 5 bases lay in between. CDR3 size: 13 residues. General study findings and limits: Lack of knowledge of donor CMV status possibly confounded expanded clonotype changes.

The receptor was derived from a woman older than 75 in good health. The sequenced sample was blood. This chain joins TRBV30 and TRBJ2-1; D is undetermined. CDR3 amino acids: CAWSGQSYNEQFF. CDR3 coding DNA: TGTGCCTGGAGTGGGCAGTCCTACAATGAGCAGTTCTTC.